One and the same sample provided the 15 T cell receptor beta chains below, sequenced in a study of cytomegalovirus exposure and HLA in healthy donors. The PCR was carried out with 60 Vbeta primers and 13 Jbeta primers. The table came from immunoSEQ multiplex PCR; TCRdb's copy has only in-frame clones and leaves some out. The sample yields about 140,000 clones, 70% to 75% seen once. The specimen was PBMCs. The origin of the receptors is a woman aged 25 to 39 in good health and CMV-seronegative.

The chain uses TRBV5-4 and TRBJ1-1; 9 bases line up with TRBD1. With 1 base clipped from V and 8 bases from J, the junction kept 9 bases outside the gene matches. CDR3 length: 15 amino acids. The germline CDR1 and CDR2 sequences are SGHNT and YYREEE (reference sequence). Written as DNA, the CDR3 is TGTGCCAGCAGCTTGAAAACTGGACAGGGGAGCGAAGCTTTCTTT. Translating gives CASSLKTGQGSEAFF.

The count of this clone is one. The chain is built from TRBV5-1 and TRBJ2-5, with D possibly matching TRBD1 (6 bases). Trimming removed 3 bases from V and 2 bases from J, with 17 bases in between. Germline lookup yields CDR1 SGHRS and CDR2 YFSETQ. The CDR3 spans 16 residues. As DNA, the CDR3 is TGCGCCAGCAGCTCAACAGGGTGGAACTTACAAGAGACCCAGTACTTC. Translation: CASSSTGWNLQETQYF.

This clone was picked up a small number of times. The V and J genes are TRBV11-1 and TRBJ1-1; TRBD1 is a possible D gene (6 bases). From germline, CDR1 is SGHAT and CDR2 FQDESV (reference sequence). The germline V and J ends were trimmed by 5 bases and 1 base, with 11 bases remaining between them. This CDR3 region has 14 residues. CDR3 sequence reads: CASSRGGTNTEAFF. The CDR3 nucleotides read TGTGCCAGCAGCAGAGGGGGAACGAACACTGAAGCTTTCTTT.

A word on this clone: The sample carries other DNA sequences with the same CDR3. The chain couples TRBV9 to TRBJ2-7; TRBD1 aligns across 8 bases. The CDR3 loop spans 14 amino acids. The germline CDR1 and CDR2 sequences are SGDLS and YYNGEE. J lost 4 bases, V lost 2 bases, and 5 bases had no gene match. Here the CDR3 DNA reads TGTGCCAGCAGCGTTTCTGACAGGGGTTACGAGCAGTACTTC. As protein: CASSVSDRGYEQYF.

This clone was observed once. The V and J genes are TRBV30 and TRBJ2-2; D is perhaps TRBD1 (6 bases). This CDR3 spans 15 amino acids. Trimming shortened V by 3 bases and J by 4 bases, and 15 bases separated the two germline ends. Germline CDR1 is GTSNPN and CDR2 is SVGIG (reference sequence). In nucleotides, the CDR3 is TGTGCCTGGAGGTCTGGACAGACTTTCACCGGGGAGCTGTTTTTT. Its protein product is CAWRSGQTFTGELFF.

The chain uses TRBV4-1 and TRBJ1-3; unclear D gene. Germline CDR1 MGHRA, CDR2 YSYEKL. Trimming left V 0 bases short and J 0 bases short, with 3 bases between. This CDR3 spans 14 amino acids. The CDR3 is CASSQDSSGNTIYF. In DNA, the CDR3 is TGCGCCAGCAGCCAAGACAGCTCTGGAAACACCATATATTTT.

The chain joins TRBV9 to TRBJ2-5; 12 bases agree with TRBD2. Germline values: CDR1 SGDLS, CDR2 YYNGEE. The CDR3 contains 17 residues. Trimming at V came to 0 bases and at J to 5 bases, leaving 8 bases not matched to a gene. CDR3 coding DNA: TGTGCCAGCAGCGTAGGGGCGACTAGCGGGAGCGGCGAGACCCAGTACTTC. This encodes CASSVGATSGSGETQYF.

This chain connects TRBV19 to TRBJ1-5; D is uncertain. Trimming cost V 6 bases and J 0 bases, with 18 bases left between them. The CDR3 length is 17 residues. Germline values: CDR1 LNHDA, CDR2 SQIVND (reference sequence). The chain's CDR3 is CASRRIHGGDSNQPQHF. Here the CDR3 DNA reads TGTGCCAGTAGGCGAATACATGGCGGAGATAGCAATCAGCCCCAGCATTTT.

This clone was recorded a few times. This chain links TRBV4-1 with TRBJ1-2; D is unclear. The CDR3 sequence is 15 residues long. The V end lost 0 bases, the J end lost 3 bases, and 11 bases lay between the germline ends. CDR1 and CDR2 (germline): MGHRA, YSYEKL. The CDR3 region has the DNA TGCGCCAGCAGCCAAGATAGCAGAGCAGACTATGGCTACACCTTC. It is translated as CASSQDSRADYGYTF.

This CDR3 is CASSLTSGGAQYF. The CDR3 DNA sequence: TGTGCCAGCAGCTTAACTAGCGGGGGCGCGCAGTATTTT. J is TRBJ2-3 and V is TRBV7-3, with 9 nucleotides matching TRBD2. This CDR3 contains 13 residues. Per germline, CDR1 SGHTA and CDR2 FQGTGA. Unmatched junction bases numbered 2, after V lost 0 bases and J lost 10 bases.

The chain is built from TRBV5-8 and TRBJ2-7, with a weak D call TRBD1 (6 bases). The CDR3 length is 14 residues. The ends were cut back, 0 bases at V and 2 bases at J, with 9 bases in the middle. Germline assignment: CDR1 SGHTS and CDR2 YDEGEE. CDR3 protein: CASSLEGQAYEQYV. The CDR3 region has the DNA TGTGCCAGCAGCTTGGAGGGACAAGCCTACGAGCAGTACGTC.

This chain joins TRBV7-6 and TRBJ1-1, with TRBD1 matching 9 bases. CDR3 size: 15 residues. V dropped 1 base and J dropped 3; count of bases not matched to a gene: 3. Germline CDR1 is SGHVS and CDR2 is FNYEAQ. CDR3 region: CASSLVDRGHTEAFF. CDR3 nucleotide sequence: TGTGCCAGCAGCTTAGTGGACAGGGGCCACACTGAAGCTTTCTTT.

The chain links TRBV11-3 to TRBJ2-1; 7 bases match TRBD1. With V trimmed by 2 bases and J by 5 bases, 3 bases remained unmatched. CDR3 length equals 14 residues. The V gene's germline CDR1 is SGHNT and CDR2 YENEEA. As DNA, the CDR3 is TGTGCCAGCAGCTTACAGGGGGTAGACAATGAGCAGTTCTTC. Encoded protein: CASSLQGVDNEQFF.

The chain is built from TRBV5-1 and TRBJ1-6, with D possibly being TRBD1 (5 bases). Trimming cost V 4 bases and J 4 bases, with 9 bases left between them. Germline V lookup: CDR1 SGHRS, CDR2 YFSETQ. This CDR3 region has 14 residues. The CDR3 protein is CASSPPGYNSPLHF. The CDR3 DNA is TGCGCCAGCAGCCCTCCAGGGTATAATTCACCCCTCCACTTT.

V and J are TRBV6-4 and TRBJ2-5; TRBD1 matches 10 bases. Germline CDR1 MRHNA, CDR2 SNTAGT. J gave up 4 bases and V 5 bases, and 7 bases lay outside the gene matches. This CDR3 has 15 residues. The DNA for the CDR3 is TGTGCCAGCAGTCCCGGGACAGGGGATCGAGAGACCCAGTACTTC. Translated: CASSPGTGDRETQYF.